The text below deals with one T cell receptor (beta chain). No antigen is known for it. This sample is drawn from a study of identical twins. CDR1 is SNHLY, CDR2 FYNNEI, per germline. Germline trimming cut 6 bases from V and 4 bases from J; bases unmatched to any gene: 4. The CDR3 loop spans 13 amino acids. TCRdb ran MiXCR on the 5' RACE reads and lists one entry per CDR3 protein. This sample has roughly 500,000 distinct CDR3 sequences, with roughly 21% found just once. Study outcomes and limitations: Reduced insertions were recorded for abundant cord blood beta clonotypes, with no such pattern in memory repertoires. Invariant MAIT and iNKT cells may have partly biased zero-insertion analyses.

Separately, the same data were catalogued under a study of T cells expressing NK-cell markers. This second study notes: Beta-chain profiling covered CD3+CD56+NKG2C+, CD3+CD56+NKG2C- and CD3+CD56-NKG2C+ sorted subsets.

Sequenced input: CD4+ T cells sorted from blood. This receptor was taken from a woman younger than 30 in good health. The chain combines TRBV2 with TRBJ2-3; TRBD1 matches at 7 bases. This chain's CDR3 is CASRMTGPDTQYF. CDR3 coding DNA: TGTGCCAGCAGGATGACAGGGCCAGATACGCAGTATTTT.